One sample yielded the 5 T cell receptor beta chains listed below, sequenced in a study of T cells after yellow fever vaccination. TCRdb used MiXCR to reprocess the 5' RACE reads, holding one entry per CDR3 protein. The sample has over 250,000 distinct CDR3 sequences; roughly 4.3% are singletons. Sample: PBMCs, taken 5 days after the yellow fever booster vaccination. The origin of the receptors is a man between 18 and 29 years old who received the YFV17D yellow fever vaccine.

The chain combines TRBV5-6 with TRBJ1-2; 7 bases map to TRBD1. CDR3 size: 14 residues. Trimming cost V 4 bases and J 4 bases; bases outside gene matches: 7. CDR1 is SGHDT and CDR2 is YYEEEE in the germline V gene. The CDR3 coding sequence is TGTGCCAGCAGCCGCAGGGACAGATTCTATGGCTACACCTTC. Protein: CASSRRDRFYGYTF.

The J gene is TRBJ1-1, the V gene TRBV2; 7 nucleotides align to TRBD1. From germline, CDR1 is SNHLY and CDR2 FYNNEI. This CDR3 has 11 residues. V lost 6 bases, J lost 11 bases, and 6 bases stayed unmatched. CDR3 in amino acids: CASSVTGDAFF. The CDR3 DNA sequence: TGTGCCAGCAGCGTCACAGGGGACGCTTTCTTT.

This clonotype occurred a few times. The chain joins TRBV16 to TRBJ1-4; 7 bases line up with TRBD1. The length of the CDR3 is 15 residues. V lost 3 bases, J lost 4 bases, and 5 bases stayed unmatched. Germline V gene sequence: CDR1 KGHSY, CDR2 FQNENV. This CDR3 is CASSQGQRINEKLFF. CDR3 DNA sequence: TGTGCCAGCAGCCAGGGACAGCGGATTAATGAAAAACTGTTTTTT.

The table lists this clonotype with many counts. CDR3 nucleotide sequence: TGCGCCAGCAGCTTTGACCGTACCTACAATGAGCAGTTCTTC. Residues: CASSFDRTYNEQFF. The chain is built from TRBV5-1 and TRBJ2-1, with unresolved D. This CDR3 has 14 amino acids. Germline-derived CDR1 and CDR2 are SGHRS and YFSETQ. Trimming cost V 2 bases and J 2 bases, with 8 bases left between them.

The chain couples TRBV27 to TRBJ2-7, with 12 bases identical to TRBD2. The CDR3 spans 16 residues. Germline V gene lookup returns CDR1 MNHEY and CDR2 SMNVEV (reference sequence). Trimming removed 2 bases from V and 5 bases from J; junction bases left unmatched: 7. CDR3 in amino acids: CASSLLTSGGVDEQYF. CDR3 coding DNA: TGTGCCAGCAGTTTACTGACTAGCGGGGGTGTCGACGAGCAGTACTTC.